Listed below are T cell receptor beta chains from one sample, sequenced in a study of blood T cell repertoires in COVID-19. Some clones are missing from TCRdb's copy, which holds only in-frame ones; the method was immunoSEQ multiplex PCR. The profile shows fewer than 300,000 clones, more than 75% of them singletons. The specimen was peripheral blood. The receptor source for this set is a middle-aged woman who had recovered from COVID-19. Both conserved end residues are part of each CDR3. The order of the fields is J gene, clone size, V gene, D gene, CDR3 DNA, CDR3 protein. The D gene is left open where the match is weak. Clone size is shown for a subset of rows, as once, few, many or a class of expanded clone.

j_call: TRBJ2-1
clone_size: .
v_call: TRBV3-1/TRBV3-2
d_call: TRBD2
cdr3_nt: TGTGCCAGCAGCCAATGGGTAGCGGGGGAGGAGAATGAGCAGTTCTTC
cdr3_aa: CASSQWVAGEENEQFF

j_call: TRBJ2-1
clone_size: .
v_call: TRBV6-5
d_call: TRBD2
cdr3_nt: TGTGCCAGCAGTTACTCGTGGCTAGCGGGGGGGAATGAGCAGTTCTTC
cdr3_aa: CASSYSWLAGGNEQFF

j_call: TRBJ1-2
clone_size: .
v_call: TRBV5-5
d_call: .
cdr3_nt: TGTGCCAGCAGCTTGAGAGGGGGCTATGGCTACACCTTC
cdr3_aa: CASSLRGGYGYTF

j_call: TRBJ2-2
clone_size: .
v_call: TRBV4-3
d_call: .
cdr3_nt: TGCGCCAGCAGCCAAAAAATTTGGGCAGCGAACACCGGGGAGCTGTTTTTT
cdr3_aa: CASSQKIWAANTGELFF

j_call: TRBJ1-2
clone_size: few
v_call: TRBV25-1
d_call: .
cdr3_nt: TGTGCCAGCAGTGATAGACAGCGATATGGCTACACCTTC
cdr3_aa: CASSDRQRYGYTF

j_call: TRBJ2-1
clone_size: once
v_call: TRBV10-1
d_call: .
cdr3_nt: TGCGCCAGCAGTGACAGGGGAATGGGCAATGAGCAGTTCTTC
cdr3_aa: CASSDRGMGNEQFF

j_call: TRBJ2-7
clone_size: .
v_call: TRBV6-5
d_call: TRBD1
cdr3_nt: TGTGCCAGCAAGGACAGGGCGCTACCTGCCGAGCAGTACTTC
cdr3_aa: CASKDRALPAEQYF

j_call: TRBJ2-4
clone_size: .
v_call: TRBV5-1
d_call: .
cdr3_nt: TGCGCCAGCAGCTTGGCCGGAACCCTGAGCGGGAAAAACATTCAGTACTTC
cdr3_aa: CASSLAGTLSGKNIQYF

j_call: TRBJ2-5
clone_size: .
v_call: TRBV7-2
d_call: .
cdr3_nt: TGTGCCAGCAGCTTAAACGTAGCGTTTCAAGAGACCCAGTACTTC
cdr3_aa: CASSLNVAFQETQYF

j_call: TRBJ2-1
clone_size: .
v_call: TRBV27
d_call: .
cdr3_nt: TGTGCCAGCGGACTGGACGTATACAATGAGCAGTTCTTC
cdr3_aa: CASGLDVYNEQFF

j_call: TRBJ2-7
clone_size: .
v_call: TRBV6-5
d_call: .
cdr3_nt: TGTGCCAGCAGTTTCGATAGACGGGGCTACGAGCAGTACTTC
cdr3_aa: CASSFDRRGYEQYF

j_call: TRBJ2-5
clone_size: .
v_call: TRBV30
d_call: .
cdr3_nt: TGTGCCTGGAATTGGCTAGCACGGGAGACCCAGTACTTC
cdr3_aa: CAWNWLARETQYF

j_call: TRBJ1-3
clone_size: once
v_call: TRBV7-2
d_call: .
cdr3_nt: TGTGCCAGCAGCTCCCAGTCGCTCTCTGGAAACACCATATATTTT
cdr3_aa: CASSSQSLSGNTIYF

j_call: TRBJ2-7
clone_size: .
v_call: TRBV11-2
d_call: .
cdr3_nt: TGTGCCAGCAGCTCGAGGGTAGCGGACTCCTACGAGCAGTACTTC
cdr3_aa: CASSSRVADSYEQYF

j_call: TRBJ2-1
clone_size: .
v_call: TRBV5-6
d_call: TRBD2
cdr3_nt: TGTGCCAGCAGCTTCCTAGCGGGGGGTACCTACAATGAGCAGTTCTTC
cdr3_aa: CASSFLAGGTYNEQFF

j_call: TRBJ1-1
clone_size: .
v_call: TRBV6-2/TRBV6-3
d_call: TRBD1
cdr3_nt: TGTGCCAGCAGTCTTGGGGGACAGGGGGGCACTGAAGCTTTCTTT
cdr3_aa: CASSLGGQGGTEAFF

j_call: TRBJ1-4
clone_size: once
v_call: TRBV5-1
d_call: .
cdr3_nt: TGCGCCAGCAGCTTAGGAACAACCACGGGACTGTTTTTT
cdr3_aa: CASSLGTTTGLFF

j_call: TRBJ2-5
clone_size: .
v_call: TRBV6-5
d_call: .
cdr3_nt: TGTGCCAGCAGTTTAACAGGAGCCCAAGAGACCCAGTACTTC
cdr3_aa: CASSLTGAQETQYF

j_call: TRBJ2-1
clone_size: once
v_call: TRBV15
d_call: TRBD2
cdr3_nt: TGTGCCACCAGCCGAGGGAGCGGGGGGGCATACAATGAGCAGTTCTTC
cdr3_aa: CATSRGSGGAYNEQFF

j_call: TRBJ1-1
clone_size: .
v_call: TRBV11-2
d_call: .
cdr3_nt: TGTGCCAGCAGCTTGCGGGGGGCACGGGACACTGAAGCTTTCTTT
cdr3_aa: CASSLRGARDTEAFF

j_call: TRBJ2-7
clone_size: .
v_call: TRBV30
d_call: .
cdr3_nt: TGTGCCTGGAGTGGTCGGGGAATCTACGAGCAGTACTTC
cdr3_aa: CAWSGRGIYEQYF

j_call: TRBJ2-1
clone_size: .
v_call: TRBV5-1
d_call: .
cdr3_nt: TGCGCCAGCAGTCGGGACAACTACAATGAGCAGTTCTTC
cdr3_aa: CASSRDNYNEQFF

j_call: TRBJ1-3
clone_size: few
v_call: TRBV11-2
d_call: .
cdr3_nt: TGTGCCAGCAGCTTTTACGCGGACTCTGGAAACACCATATATTTT
cdr3_aa: CASSFYADSGNTIYF

j_call: TRBJ2-7
clone_size: .
v_call: TRBV7-3
d_call: .
cdr3_nt: TGTGCCAGCAGCTTTCTGGAGCTCGAGCAGTACTTC
cdr3_aa: CASSFLELEQYF

j_call: TRBJ2-1
clone_size: .
v_call: TRBV9
d_call: TRBD1
cdr3_nt: TGTGCCAGCAGCGGACAGGGGTATGAGCAGTTCTTC
cdr3_aa: CASSGQGYEQFF

j_call: TRBJ2-1
clone_size: .
v_call: TRBV16
d_call: TRBD1
cdr3_nt: TGTGCCAGCAGCCATATGATACAGGGGATTGAGCAGTTCTTC
cdr3_aa: CASSHMIQGIEQFF

j_call: TRBJ1-1
clone_size: .
v_call: TRBV6-1
d_call: .
cdr3_nt: TGTGCCAGCAGTGAAGGGGGGCCGAACACTGAAGCTTTCTTT
cdr3_aa: CASSEGGPNTEAFF

j_call: TRBJ1-4
clone_size: .
v_call: TRBV4-1
d_call: TRBD1
cdr3_nt: TGCGCCAGCAGCCGAAAGACGGGGGACAGTAATGAAAAACTGTTTTTT
cdr3_aa: CASSRKTGDSNEKLFF

j_call: TRBJ2-7
clone_size: .
v_call: TRBV7-2
d_call: .
cdr3_nt: TGTGCCAGCAGCTCCCGGAGCGGGACATTCGAGCAGTACTTC
cdr3_aa: CASSSRSGTFEQYF

j_call: TRBJ2-7
clone_size: .
v_call: TRBV7-2
d_call: .
cdr3_nt: TGTGCCAGCTCCCTGAGGGACTCAAGGGAGCAGTACTTC
cdr3_aa: CASSLRDSREQYF

j_call: TRBJ2-1
clone_size: .
v_call: TRBV7-3
d_call: TRBD1
cdr3_nt: TGTGCCAGCAGCGGGGGGACAGGGACTTACAATGAGCAGTTCTTC
cdr3_aa: CASSGGTGTYNEQFF

j_call: TRBJ2-1
clone_size: .
v_call: TRBV5-1
d_call: TRBD1
cdr3_nt: TGCGCCAGCAGCCTGGAGACAGGGCGTGGGAATGAGCAGTTCTTC
cdr3_aa: CASSLETGRGNEQFF

j_call: TRBJ2-5
clone_size: .
v_call: TRBV3-1/TRBV3-2
d_call: TRBD2
cdr3_nt: TGTGCCAGCAGCCCTCCGGGACTACAAGAGACCCAGTACTTC
cdr3_aa: CASSPPGLQETQYF

j_call: TRBJ2-1
clone_size: .
v_call: TRBV4-1
d_call: .
cdr3_nt: TGCGCCAGCAGCCCGTTATTCCCGGCGGACTACAATGAGCAGTTCTTC
cdr3_aa: CASSPLFPADYNEQFF

j_call: TRBJ2-7
clone_size: .
v_call: TRBV3-1/TRBV3-2
d_call: TRBD2
cdr3_nt: TGTGCCAGCAGCCAAGGTAGCGGGGGCCACGAGCAGTACTTC
cdr3_aa: CASSQGSGGHEQYF

j_call: TRBJ2-6
clone_size: .
v_call: TRBV19
d_call: .
cdr3_nt: TGTGCCAGTAGTGTTCTGGGGCCTGGGGCCAACGTCCTGACTTTC
cdr3_aa: CASSVLGPGANVLTF

j_call: TRBJ2-1
clone_size: .
v_call: TRBV27
d_call: TRBD1
cdr3_nt: TGTGCCAGCAGTTTATCTTCAGGGGGATCAACGAATGAGCAGTTCTTC
cdr3_aa: CASSLSSGGSTNEQFF

j_call: TRBJ2-1
clone_size: .
v_call: TRBV11-2
d_call: .
cdr3_nt: TGTGCCAGCAGCTTTCCCACGGGGGGCGGGGGTAGATCCTACAATGAGCAGTTCTTC
cdr3_aa: CASSFPTGGGGRSYNEQFF

j_call: TRBJ2-7
clone_size: .
v_call: TRBV11-3
d_call: TRBD1
cdr3_nt: TGTGCCAGCAGCTTAGGGGGGACAGGGGGCCACGAGCAGTACTTC
cdr3_aa: CASSLGGTGGHEQYF

j_call: TRBJ1-1
clone_size: .
v_call: TRBV14
d_call: .
cdr3_nt: TGTGCCAGCAGCAGACGTGGGTTGGGCAGATTGAACACTGAAGCTTTCTTT
cdr3_aa: CASSRRGLGRLNTEAFF

j_call: TRBJ1-1
clone_size: .
v_call: TRBV5-1
d_call: TRBD1
cdr3_nt: TGCGCCAGCAGCCCAGGGGGCTGGAACACTGAAGCTTTCTTT
cdr3_aa: CASSPGGWNTEAFF

j_call: TRBJ2-7
clone_size: .
v_call: TRBV11-2
d_call: TRBD1
cdr3_nt: TGTGCCAGCAGCCAGACAGGGGCCCCGGCCTACGAGCAGTACTTC
cdr3_aa: CASSQTGAPAYEQYF

j_call: TRBJ2-7
clone_size: .
v_call: TRBV9
d_call: .
cdr3_nt: TGTGCCAGCAGCGTAGGGCCGGGGGGCCCCTACGAGCAGTACTTC
cdr3_aa: CASSVGPGGPYEQYF

j_call: TRBJ2-7
clone_size: once
v_call: TRBV15
d_call: .
cdr3_nt: TGTGCCACCAGCAGAGATCATGGGGGCGACGAGCAGTACTTC
cdr3_aa: CATSRDHGGDEQYF

j_call: TRBJ2-7
clone_size: .
v_call: TRBV13
d_call: TRBD2
cdr3_nt: TGTGCCAGCAGCACCGGACTAGCGGGTGAGCAGTACTTC
cdr3_aa: CASSTGLAGEQYF

j_call: TRBJ2-7
clone_size: few
v_call: TRBV5-1
d_call: TRBD1
cdr3_nt: TGCGCCAGCAGCTTGGCCAGAACCGGAGGACAGGGGGTATACGAGCAGTACTTC
cdr3_aa: CASSLARTGGQGVYEQYF

j_call: TRBJ1-1
clone_size: .
v_call: TRBV11-3
d_call: .
cdr3_nt: TGTGCCAGCAGCTTAGCATCGGGGGGGGAAGCTTTCTTT
cdr3_aa: CASSLASGGEAFF

j_call: TRBJ1-6
clone_size: .
v_call: TRBV6-5
d_call: TRBD1
cdr3_nt: TGTGCCAGCAGTTATTCGACAGGGAATTCACCCCTCCACTTT
cdr3_aa: CASSYSTGNSPLHF

j_call: TRBJ2-1
clone_size: .
v_call: TRBV10-1
d_call: .
cdr3_nt: TGCGCCAGCAGTGATGAGGGGGGGGCAGATAATGAGCAGTTCTTC
cdr3_aa: CASSDEGGADNEQFF

j_call: TRBJ2-5
clone_size: .
v_call: TRBV7-8
d_call: .
cdr3_nt: TGTGCCAGCAACACCTTTAGAGGGGGGGCTCGAGAGACCCAGTACTTC
cdr3_aa: CASNTFRGGARETQYF

j_call: TRBJ1-4
clone_size: .
v_call: TRBV18
d_call: .
cdr3_nt: TGTGCCAGCTCACCCAGGGTGATAGGGGCAACTAATGAAAAACTGTTTTTT
cdr3_aa: CASSPRVIGATNEKLFF